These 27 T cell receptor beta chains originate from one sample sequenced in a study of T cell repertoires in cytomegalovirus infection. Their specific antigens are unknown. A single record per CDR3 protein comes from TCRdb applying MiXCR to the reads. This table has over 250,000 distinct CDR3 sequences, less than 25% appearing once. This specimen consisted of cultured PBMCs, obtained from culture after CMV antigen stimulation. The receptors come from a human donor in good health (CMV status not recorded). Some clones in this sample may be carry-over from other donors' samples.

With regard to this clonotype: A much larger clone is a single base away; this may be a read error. The CDR3: CASSVGGSTEAFF. The CDR3 DNA follows: TGTGCCAGCAGCGTAGGGGGGAGCACTGAAGCTTTCTTT. V usage is TRBV9 and J usage is TRBJ1-1; TRBD1 might be the D (5 bases). This CDR3 is 13 amino acids long. Germline CDR1 reads SGDLS; CDR2 reads YYNGEE. V lost 0 bases, J lost 4 bases, and 7 bases lay in between.

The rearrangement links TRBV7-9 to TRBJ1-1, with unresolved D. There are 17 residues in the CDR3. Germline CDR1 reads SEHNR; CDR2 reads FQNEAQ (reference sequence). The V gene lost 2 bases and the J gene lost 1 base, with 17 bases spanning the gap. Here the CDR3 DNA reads TGTGCCAGCAGCTTATTCCAAGGTAGTATGAGGAACACTGAAGCTTTCTTT. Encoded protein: CASSLFQGSMRNTEAFF.

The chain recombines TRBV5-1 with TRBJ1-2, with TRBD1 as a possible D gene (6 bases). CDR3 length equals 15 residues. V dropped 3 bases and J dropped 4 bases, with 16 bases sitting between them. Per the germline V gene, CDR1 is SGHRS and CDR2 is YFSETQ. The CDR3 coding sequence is TGCGCCAGCAGCTCGGGCGGCAGGGACATCTATGGCTACACCTTC. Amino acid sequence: CASSSGGRDIYGYTF.

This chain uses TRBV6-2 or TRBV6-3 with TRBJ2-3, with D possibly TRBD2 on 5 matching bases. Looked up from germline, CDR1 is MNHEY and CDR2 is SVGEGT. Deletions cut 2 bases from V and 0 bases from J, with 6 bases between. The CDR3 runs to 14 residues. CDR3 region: CASSYTSSTDTQYF. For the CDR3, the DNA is TGTGCCAGCAGTTACACTAGTAGCACAGATACGCAGTATTTT.

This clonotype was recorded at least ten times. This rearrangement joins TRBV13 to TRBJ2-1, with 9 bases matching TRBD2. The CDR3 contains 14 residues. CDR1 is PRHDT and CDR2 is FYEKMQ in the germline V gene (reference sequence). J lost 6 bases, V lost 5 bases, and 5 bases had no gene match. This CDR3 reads CASSTGLASNEQFF. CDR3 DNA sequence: TGTGCCAGCAGCACGGGACTAGCCTCCAATGAGCAGTTCTTC. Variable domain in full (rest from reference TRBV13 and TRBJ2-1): AAGVIQSPRHLIKEKRETATLKCYPIPRHDTVYWYQQGPGQDPQFLISFYEKMQSDKGSIPDRFSAQQFSDYHSELNMSSLELGDSALYFCASSTGLASNEQFFGPGTRLTVL.

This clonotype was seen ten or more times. The DNA for the CDR3 is TGTGCCAGCAGTCCTCGACTTGAAGATACGCAGTATTTT. Protein product: CASSPRLEDTQYF. V usage is TRBV7-6 and J usage is TRBJ2-3; D uncertain. Looked up from germline, CDR1 is SGHVS and CDR2 is FNYEAQ. The V end was cut by 6 bases, the J end by 5 bases, with 12 bases between. The CDR3 spans 13 residues. Looking up the rest from reference TRBV7-6 and TRBJ2-3 gives the full variable domain: GAGVSQSPRYKVTKRGQDVALRCDPISGHVSLYWYRQALGQGPEFLTYFNYEAQQDKSGLPNDRFSAERPEGSISTLTIQRTEQRDSAMYRCASSPRLEDTQYFGPGTRLTVL.

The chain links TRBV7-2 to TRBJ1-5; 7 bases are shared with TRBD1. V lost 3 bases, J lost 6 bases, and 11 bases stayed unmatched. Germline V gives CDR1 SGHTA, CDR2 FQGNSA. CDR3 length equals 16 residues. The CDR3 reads CASSLDSRDSGQPQHF. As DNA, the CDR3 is TGTGCCAGCAGCTTGGATAGCCGGGACAGCGGTCAGCCCCAGCATTTT.

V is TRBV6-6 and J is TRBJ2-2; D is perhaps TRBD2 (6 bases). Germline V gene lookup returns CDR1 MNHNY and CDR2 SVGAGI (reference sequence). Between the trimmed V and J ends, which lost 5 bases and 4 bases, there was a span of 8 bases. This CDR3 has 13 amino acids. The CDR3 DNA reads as TGTGCCAGCAGTCGGACTACCACCGGGGAGCTGTTTTTT. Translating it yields CASSRTTTGELFF.

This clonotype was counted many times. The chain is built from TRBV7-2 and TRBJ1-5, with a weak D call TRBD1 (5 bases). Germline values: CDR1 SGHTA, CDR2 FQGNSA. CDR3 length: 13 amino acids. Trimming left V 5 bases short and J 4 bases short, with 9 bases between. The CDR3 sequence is CASSREGNQPQHF. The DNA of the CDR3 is TGTGCCAGCAGCCGGGAGGGGAATCAGCCCCAGCATTTT.

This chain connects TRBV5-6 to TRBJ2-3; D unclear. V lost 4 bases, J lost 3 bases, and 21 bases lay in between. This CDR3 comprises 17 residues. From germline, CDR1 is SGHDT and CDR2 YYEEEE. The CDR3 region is CASSLDPVGLGTDTQYF. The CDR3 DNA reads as TGTGCCAGCAGCCTCGACCCGGTAGGGCTCGGGACAGATACGCAGTATTTT. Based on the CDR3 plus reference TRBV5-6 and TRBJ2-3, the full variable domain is DAGVTQSPTHLIKTRGQQVTLRCSPKSGHDTVSWYQQALGQGPQFIFQYYEEEERQRGNFPDRFSGHQFPNYSSELNVNALLLGDSALYLCASSLDPVGLGTDTQYFGPGTRLTVL.

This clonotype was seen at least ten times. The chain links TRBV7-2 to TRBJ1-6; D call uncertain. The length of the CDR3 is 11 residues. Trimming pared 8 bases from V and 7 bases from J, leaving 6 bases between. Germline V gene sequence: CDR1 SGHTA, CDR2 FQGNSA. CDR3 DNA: TGTGCCAGCGGCATAAATTCACCCCTCCACTTT. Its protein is CASGINSPLHF.

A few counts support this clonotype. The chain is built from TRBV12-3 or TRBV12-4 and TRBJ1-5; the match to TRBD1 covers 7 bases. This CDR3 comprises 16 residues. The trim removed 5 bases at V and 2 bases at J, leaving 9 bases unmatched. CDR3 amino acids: CASSPPGGEGNQPQHF. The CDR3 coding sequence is TGTGCCAGCAGTCCCCCAGGGGGGGAGGGCAATCAGCCCCAGCATTTT.

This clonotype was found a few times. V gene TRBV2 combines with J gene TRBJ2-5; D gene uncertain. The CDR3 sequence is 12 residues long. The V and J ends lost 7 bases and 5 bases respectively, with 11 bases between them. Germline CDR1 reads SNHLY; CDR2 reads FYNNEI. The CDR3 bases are TGTGCCAGCAAACCCGGTTCGGAGACCCAGTACTTC. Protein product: CASKPGSETQYF.

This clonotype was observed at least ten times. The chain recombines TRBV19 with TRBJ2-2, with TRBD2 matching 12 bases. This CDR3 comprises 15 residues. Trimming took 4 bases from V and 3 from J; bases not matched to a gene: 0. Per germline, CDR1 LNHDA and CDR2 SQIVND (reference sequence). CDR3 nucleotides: TGTGCCAGTAGTAGACTAGCGGGAGACACCGGGGAGCTGTTTTTT. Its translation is CASSRLAGDTGELFF. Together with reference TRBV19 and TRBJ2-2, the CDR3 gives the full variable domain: DGGITQSPKYLFRKEGQNVTLSCEQNLNHDAMYWYRQDPGQGLRLIYYSQIVNDFQKGDIAEGYSVSREKKESFPLTVTSAQKNPTAFYLCASSRLAGDTGELFFGEGSRLTVL.

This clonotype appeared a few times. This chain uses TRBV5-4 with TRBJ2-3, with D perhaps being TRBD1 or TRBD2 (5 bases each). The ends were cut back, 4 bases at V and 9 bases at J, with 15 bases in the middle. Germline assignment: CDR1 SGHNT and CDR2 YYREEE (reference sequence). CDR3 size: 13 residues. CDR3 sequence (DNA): TGTGCCAGCAGCGCCGGAAGGGGCGGGACGCAGTATTTT. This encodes CASSAGRGGTQYF.

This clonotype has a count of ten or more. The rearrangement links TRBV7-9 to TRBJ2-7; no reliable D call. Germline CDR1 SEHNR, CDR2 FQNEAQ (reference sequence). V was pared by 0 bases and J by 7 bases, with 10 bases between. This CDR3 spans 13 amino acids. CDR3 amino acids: CASSLAVVREQYF. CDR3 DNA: TGTGCCAGCAGCTTAGCCGTGGTTAGGGAGCAGTACTTC. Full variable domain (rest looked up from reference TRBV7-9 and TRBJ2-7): DTGVSQNPRHKITKRGQNVTFRCDPISEHNRLYWYRQTLGQGPEFLTYFQNEAQLEKSRLLSDRFSAERPKGSFSTLEIQRTEQGDSAMYLCASSLAVVREQYFGPGTRLTVT.

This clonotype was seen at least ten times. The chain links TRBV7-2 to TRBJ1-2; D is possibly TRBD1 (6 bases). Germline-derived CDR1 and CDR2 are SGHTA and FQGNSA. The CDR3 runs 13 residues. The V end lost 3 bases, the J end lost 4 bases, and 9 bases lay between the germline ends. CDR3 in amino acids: CASSLDSFYGYTF. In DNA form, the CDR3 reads TGTGCCAGCAGCTTGGACAGCTTCTATGGCTACACCTTC.

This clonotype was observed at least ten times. The CDR3, as DNA: TGTGCCAGCAGCTTAAGGCTTGTAGGGGAGTTTGCCGGGGAGCTGTTTTTT. It is translated as CASSLRLVGEFAGELFF. This chain connects TRBV7-2 to TRBJ2-2; either TRBD1 or TRBD2 may supply D (5 bases each). This CDR3 spans 17 amino acids. Per germline, CDR1 SGHTA and CDR2 FQGNSA. Trimming shortened V by 2 bases and J by 6 bases, and 19 bases separated the two germline ends.

The CDR3 DNA reads as TGTGCCAGCAGCCCCGGACTAGCGGGACAAGGGTACAATGAGCAGTTCTTC. Its translation is CASSPGLAGQGYNEQFF. The chain uses TRBV7-2 and TRBJ2-1, with TRBD2 identical over 12 bases. CDR1 and CDR2 (germline): SGHTA, FQGNSA. This CDR3 is 17 amino acids long. Unmatched junction bases numbered 9, after V lost 5 bases and J lost 4 bases.

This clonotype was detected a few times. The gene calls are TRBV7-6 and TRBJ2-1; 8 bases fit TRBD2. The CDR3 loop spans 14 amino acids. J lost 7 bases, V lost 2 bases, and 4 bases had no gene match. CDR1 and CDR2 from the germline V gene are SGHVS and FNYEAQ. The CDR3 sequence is CASSLSSSGNEQFF. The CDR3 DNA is TGTGCCAGCAGCTTAAGTTCTAGCGGGAATGAGCAGTTCTTC.

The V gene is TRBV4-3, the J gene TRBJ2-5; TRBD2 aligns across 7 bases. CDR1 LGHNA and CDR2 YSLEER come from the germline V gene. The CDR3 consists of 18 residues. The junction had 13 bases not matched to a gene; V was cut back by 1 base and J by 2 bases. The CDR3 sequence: CASSQAPLADLEQETQYF. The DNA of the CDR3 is TGCGCCAGCAGCCAAGCACCCCTAGCGGACCTGGAGCAAGAGACCCAGTACTTC.

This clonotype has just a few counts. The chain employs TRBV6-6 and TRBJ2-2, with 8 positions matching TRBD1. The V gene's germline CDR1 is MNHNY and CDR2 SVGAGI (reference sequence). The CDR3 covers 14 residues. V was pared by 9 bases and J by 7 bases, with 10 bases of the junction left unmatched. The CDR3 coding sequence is TGTGCCAGTCAAGCAGGGGGCTATGGCGGGGAGCTGTTTTTT. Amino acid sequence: CASQAGGYGGELFF.

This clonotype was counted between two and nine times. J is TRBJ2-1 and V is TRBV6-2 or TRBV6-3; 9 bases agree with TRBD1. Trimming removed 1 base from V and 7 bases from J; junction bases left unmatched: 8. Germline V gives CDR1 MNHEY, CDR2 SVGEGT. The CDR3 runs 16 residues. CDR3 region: CASSYLIGTGRNEQFF. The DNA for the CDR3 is TGTGCCAGCAGTTACTTGATCGGGACAGGGCGGAATGAGCAGTTCTTC.

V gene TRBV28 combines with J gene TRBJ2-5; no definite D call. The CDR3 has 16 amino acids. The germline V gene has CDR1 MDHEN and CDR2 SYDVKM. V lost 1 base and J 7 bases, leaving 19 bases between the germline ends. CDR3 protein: CASSLSPSTVSGTQYF. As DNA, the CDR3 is TGTGCCAGCAGTTTATCCCCTTCGACCGTATCCGGGACCCAGTACTTC.

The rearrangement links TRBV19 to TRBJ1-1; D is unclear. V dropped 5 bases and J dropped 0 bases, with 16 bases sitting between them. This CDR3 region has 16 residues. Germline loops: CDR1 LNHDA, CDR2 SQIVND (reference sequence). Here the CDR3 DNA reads TGTGCCAGTAGTCATAGGGCACCGGGGATGAACACTGAAGCTTTCTTT. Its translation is CASSHRAPGMNTEAFF. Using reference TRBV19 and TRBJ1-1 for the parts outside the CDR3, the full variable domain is DGGITQSPKYLFRKEGQNVTLSCEQNLNHDAMYWYRQDPGQGLRLIYYSQIVNDFQKGDIAEGYSVSREKKESFPLTVTSAQKNPTAFYLCASSHRAPGMNTEAFFGQGTRLTVV.

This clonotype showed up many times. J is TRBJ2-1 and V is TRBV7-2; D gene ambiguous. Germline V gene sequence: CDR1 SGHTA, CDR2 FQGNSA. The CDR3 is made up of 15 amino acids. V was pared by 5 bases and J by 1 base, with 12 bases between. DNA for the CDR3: TGTGCCAGCAGCCCGTTTGGTACGTCCTACAATGAGCAGTTCTTC. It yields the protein CASSPFGTSYNEQFF.

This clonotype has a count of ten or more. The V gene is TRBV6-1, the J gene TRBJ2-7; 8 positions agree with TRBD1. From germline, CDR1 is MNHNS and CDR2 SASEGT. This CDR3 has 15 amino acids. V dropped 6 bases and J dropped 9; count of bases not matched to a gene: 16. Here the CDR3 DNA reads TGTGCCAGCAGGAAAGGACAGGGTGTATCTTTAAGGCAGTACGTC. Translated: CASRKGQGVSLRQYV.